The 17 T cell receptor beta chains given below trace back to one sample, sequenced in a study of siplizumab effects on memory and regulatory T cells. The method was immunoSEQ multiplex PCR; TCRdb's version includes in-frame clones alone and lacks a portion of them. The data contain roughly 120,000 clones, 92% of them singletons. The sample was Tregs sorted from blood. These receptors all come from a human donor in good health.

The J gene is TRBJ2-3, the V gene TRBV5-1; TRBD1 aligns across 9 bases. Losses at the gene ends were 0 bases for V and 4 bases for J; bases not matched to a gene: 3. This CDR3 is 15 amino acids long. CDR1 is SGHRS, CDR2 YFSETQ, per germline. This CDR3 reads CASSLVYRGPDTQYF. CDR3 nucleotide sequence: TGCGCCAGCAGCTTGGTCTACAGGGGGCCAGATACGCAGTATTTT.

CDR3 in amino acids: CASRAGTSGLVQYF. CDR3 nucleotide sequence: TGCGCCAGCAGGGCCGGGACTAGCGGGTTAGTTCAGTACTTC. The chain carries TRBV5-1 and TRBJ2-7, with 12 bases aligning to TRBD2. The germline V gene has CDR1 SGHRS and CDR2 YFSETQ. Trimming took 5 bases from V and 10 from J; bases not matched to a gene: 10. This CDR3 spans 14 amino acids.

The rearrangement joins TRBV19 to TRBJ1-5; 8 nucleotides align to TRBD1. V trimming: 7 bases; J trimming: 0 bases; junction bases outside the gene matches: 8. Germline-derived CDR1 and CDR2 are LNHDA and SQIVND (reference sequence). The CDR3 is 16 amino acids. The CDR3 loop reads CASTLTGGNSNQPQHF. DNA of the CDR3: TGTGCCAGTACCCTTACAGGGGGAAATAGCAATCAGCCCCAGCATTTT.

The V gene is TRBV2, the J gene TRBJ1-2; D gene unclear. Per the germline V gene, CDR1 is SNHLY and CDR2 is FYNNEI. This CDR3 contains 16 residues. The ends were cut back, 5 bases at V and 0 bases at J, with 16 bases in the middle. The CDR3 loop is CASSRRILGTNYGYTF. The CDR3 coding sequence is TGTGCCAGCAGTAGACGGATACTTGGAACTAACTATGGCTACACCTTC. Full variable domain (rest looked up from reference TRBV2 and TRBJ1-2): EPEVTQTPSHQVTQMGQEVILRCVPISNHLYFYWYRQILGQKVEFLVSFYNNEISEKSEIFDDQFSVERPDGSNFTLKIRSTKLEDSAMYFCASSRRILGTNYGYTFGSGTRLTVV.

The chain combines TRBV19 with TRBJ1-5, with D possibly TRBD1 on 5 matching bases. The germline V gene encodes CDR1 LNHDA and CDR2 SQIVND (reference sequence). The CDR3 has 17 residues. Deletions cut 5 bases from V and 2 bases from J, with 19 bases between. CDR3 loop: CASSLRTIMGGNQPQHF. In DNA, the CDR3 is TGTGCCAGTAGTCTCCGGACTATAATGGGGGGCAATCAGCCCCAGCATTTT.

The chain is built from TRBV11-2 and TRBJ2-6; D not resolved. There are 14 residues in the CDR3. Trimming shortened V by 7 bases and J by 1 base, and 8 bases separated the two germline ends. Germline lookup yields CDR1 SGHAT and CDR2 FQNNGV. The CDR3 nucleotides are TGTGCCAGCACCCTAACGTCTGGGGCCAACGTCCTGACTTTC. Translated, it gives CASTLTSGANVLTF.

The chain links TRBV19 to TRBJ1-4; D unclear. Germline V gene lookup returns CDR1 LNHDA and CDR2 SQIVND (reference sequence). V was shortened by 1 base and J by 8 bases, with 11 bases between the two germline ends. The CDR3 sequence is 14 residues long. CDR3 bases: TGTGCCAGTAGTATAGCTCGGTTTACGGAAAAACTGTTTTTT. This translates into CASSIARFTEKLFF.

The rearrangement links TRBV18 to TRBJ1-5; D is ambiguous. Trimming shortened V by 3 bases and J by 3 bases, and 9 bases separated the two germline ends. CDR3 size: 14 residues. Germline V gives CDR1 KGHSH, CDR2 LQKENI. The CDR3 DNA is TGTGCCAGCTCACCTGGGCAGATCAATCAGCCCCAGCATTTT. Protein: CASSPGQINQPQHF.

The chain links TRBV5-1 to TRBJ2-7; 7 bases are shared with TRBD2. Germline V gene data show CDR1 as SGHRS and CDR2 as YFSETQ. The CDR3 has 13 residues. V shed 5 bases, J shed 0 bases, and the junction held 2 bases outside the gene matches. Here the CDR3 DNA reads TGCGCCAGCAGGGGAGGGATCTCCTACGAGCAGTACTTC. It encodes CASRGGISYEQYF.

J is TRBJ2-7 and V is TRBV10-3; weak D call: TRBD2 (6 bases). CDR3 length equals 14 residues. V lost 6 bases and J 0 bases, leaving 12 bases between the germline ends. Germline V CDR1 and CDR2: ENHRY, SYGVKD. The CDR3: CAIRDSGNSYEQYF. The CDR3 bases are TGTGCCATCAGGGATAGCGGAAACTCCTACGAGCAGTACTTC.

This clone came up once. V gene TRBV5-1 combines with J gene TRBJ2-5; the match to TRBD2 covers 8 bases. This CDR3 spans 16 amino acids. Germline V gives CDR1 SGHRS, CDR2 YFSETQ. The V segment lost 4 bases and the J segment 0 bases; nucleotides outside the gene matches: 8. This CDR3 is CASSPRAGGNQETQYF. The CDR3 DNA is TGCGCCAGCAGCCCCAGGGCGGGGGGAAACCAAGAGACCCAGTACTTC.

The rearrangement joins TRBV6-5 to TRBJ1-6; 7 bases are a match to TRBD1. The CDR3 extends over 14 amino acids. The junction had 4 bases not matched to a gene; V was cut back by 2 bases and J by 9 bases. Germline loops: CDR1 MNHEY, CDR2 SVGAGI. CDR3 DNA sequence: TGTGCCAGCAGTTACGGGGCAGGGGGTTCACCCCTCCACTTT. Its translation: CASSYGAGGSPLHF.

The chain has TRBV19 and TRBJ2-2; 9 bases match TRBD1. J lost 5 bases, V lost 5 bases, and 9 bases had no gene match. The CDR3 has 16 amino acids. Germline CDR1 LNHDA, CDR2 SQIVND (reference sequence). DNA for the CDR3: TGTGCCAGTAGTCCCACAGGGGGCGCCTTTACCGGGGAGCTGTTTTTT. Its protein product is CASSPTGGAFTGELFF.

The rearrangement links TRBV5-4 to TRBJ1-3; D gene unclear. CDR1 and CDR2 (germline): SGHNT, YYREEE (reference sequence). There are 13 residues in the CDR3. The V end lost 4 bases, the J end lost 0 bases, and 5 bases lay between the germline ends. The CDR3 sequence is CASSLSSGNTIYF. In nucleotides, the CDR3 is TGTGCCAGCAGCCTCTCCTCTGGAAACACCATATATTTT.

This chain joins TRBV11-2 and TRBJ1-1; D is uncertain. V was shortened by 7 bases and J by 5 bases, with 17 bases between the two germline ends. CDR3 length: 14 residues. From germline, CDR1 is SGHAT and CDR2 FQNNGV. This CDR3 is CASTSPPWETEAFF. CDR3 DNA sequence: TGTGCCAGCACCAGTCCCCCATGGGAGACTGAAGCTTTCTTT.

CDR3 amino acids: CAWSPIYNEQFF. The CDR3 DNA follows: TGTGCCTGGAGTCCTATCTACAATGAGCAGTTCTTC. The chain is built from TRBV30 and TRBJ2-1; D gene uncertain. V was shortened by 2 bases and J by 3 bases, with 5 bases between the two germline ends. CDR1 and CDR2 from the germline V gene are GTSNPN and SVGIG (reference sequence). The CDR3 has 12 amino acids. The entire variable domain, with the rest obtained from reference TRBV30 and TRBJ2-1, is as follows: SQTIHQWPATLVQPVGSPLSLECTVEGTSNPNLYWYRQAAGRGLQLLFYSVGIGQISSEVPQNLSASRPQDRQFILSSKKLLLSDSGFYLCAWSPIYNEQFFGPGTRLTVL.

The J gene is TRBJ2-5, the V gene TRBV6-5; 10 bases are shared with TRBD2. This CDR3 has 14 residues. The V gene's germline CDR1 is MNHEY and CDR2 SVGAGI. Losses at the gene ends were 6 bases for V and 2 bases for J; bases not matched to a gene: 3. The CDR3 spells CASSLSGRQETQYF. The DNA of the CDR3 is TGTGCCAGCAGCCTTAGCGGGAGGCAAGAGACCCAGTACTTC.